Listed here are 10 T cell receptor beta chains from one sample, sequenced in a study of T cells after yellow fever vaccination. One entry per CDR3 protein, called by TCRdb with MiXCR from the 5' RACE reads. The sample consists of tens of thousands of distinct CDR3 sequences, 4.5% to 5.5% of them appearing once. The sequenced sample was PBMCs, either bulk or a sorted T-cell subset (CD4+, CD8+, memory, or dextramer-sorted; not recorded which), obtained 15 days after the yellow fever booster vaccination. These receptors all stem from a man aged 25 to 45 who received the YFV17D yellow fever vaccine.

This clonotype was found many times. CDR3 in amino acids: CARTPETSPYEQYF. The CDR3 region has the DNA TGTGCCAGGACCCCGGAAACCAGTCCCTACGAGCAGTACTTC. The J gene is TRBJ2-7, the V gene TRBV28, with D hard to call. The CDR3 has 14 residues. Trimming cost V 9 bases and J 2 bases, with 17 bases left between them. CDR1 and CDR2 (germline): MDHEN, SYDVKM.

This clonotype was detected many times. J is TRBJ2-2 and V is TRBV12-3 or TRBV12-4; D possibly corresponds to TRBD2 (5 bases). Trimming took off 8 bases at V and 1 base at J, with 8 bases between the two ends. This CDR3 has 13 residues. The CDR3 spells CASARENTGELFF. The CDR3 nucleotides are TGTGCCAGCGCGAGGGAGAACACCGGGGAGCTGTTTTTT.

This clonotype was counted at least ten times. The J gene is TRBJ2-1, the V gene TRBV10-2, with TRBD2 matching 8 bases. Germline-derived CDR1 and CDR2 are WSHSY and SAAADI. The length of the CDR3 is 13 residues. After removal of 5 bases from V and 9 bases from J, the junction contained 6 bases not matched to a gene. CDR3 protein: CASSISGNFEQFF. The CDR3 region has the DNA TGCGCCAGCAGTATTAGCGGGAATTTTGAGCAGTTCTTC.

The sample holds many counts of this clonotype. This sequence joins TRBV29-1 and TRBJ2-5; D uncertain. Germline CDR1 SQVTM, CDR2 ANQGSEA. The CDR3 runs to 11 residues. The CDR3 DNA is TGCAGTGCAGCGTACCAAGAGACCCAGTACTTC. Translated: CSAAYQETQYF.

This clonotype came up many times. V is TRBV4-3 and J is TRBJ2-2; 7 bases are a match to TRBD1. This CDR3 comprises 19 residues. The germline CDR1 and CDR2 sequences are LGHNA and YSLEER. The V segment lost 0 bases and the J segment 8 bases; nucleotides outside the gene matches: 18. This CDR3 is CASSQDPFRGGESLGELFF. CDR3 DNA: TGCGCCAGCAGCCAAGACCCTTTCCGAGGGGGCGAGAGTTTGGGGGAGCTGTTTTTT.

This clonotype was seen at least ten times. V gene TRBV11-2 combines with J gene TRBJ2-7; maybe TRBD2 (6 bases). The CDR3 sequence is 15 residues long. Per the germline V gene, CDR1 is SGHAT and CDR2 is FQNNGV. Between the trimmed V and J ends, which lost 1 base and 10 bases, there was a span of 20 bases. The CDR3 DNA follows: TGTGCCAGCAGCTTAGCCCTAATGGCGCGGGACCGACAGTACTTC. Encoded protein: CASSLALMARDRQYF.

The sample holds many counts of this clonotype. This chain links TRBV20-1 with TRBJ2-2; D remains unclear. Deletions cut 0 bases from V and 8 bases from J, with 13 bases between. The CDR3 extends over 14 amino acids. Germline V gene data show CDR1 as DFQATT and CDR2 as SNEGSKA (reference sequence). The CDR3 here is CSARDTTRRGELFF. DNA for the CDR3: TGCAGTGCTAGAGATACGACCCGGCGTGGGGAGCTGTTTTTT.

This clonotype was counted many times. This chain connects TRBV5-1 to TRBJ2-5; no clear D gene. V lost 0 bases and J lost 2, with 11 bases in between. The CDR3 spans 15 residues. The V gene's germline CDR1 is SGHRS and CDR2 YFSETQ. Written as DNA, the CDR3 is TGCGCCAGCAGCTTGGCCGGGCAGCAGCAAGAGACCCAGTACTTC. Its protein product is CASSLAGQQQETQYF.

There are many counts of this clonotype. The chain combines TRBV12-3 or TRBV12-4 with TRBJ1-2; maybe TRBD1 (6 bases). Deletions cut 7 bases from V and 8 bases from J, with 14 bases between. This CDR3 has 12 amino acids. CDR3 protein: CASNLDSRGYTF. CDR3 nucleotides: TGTGCCAGCAACTTGGACAGTCGAGGCTACACCTTC.

This clonotype was observed a handful of times. The genes are TRBV20-1 and TRBJ2-2; TRBD2 agrees at 7 bases. The germline CDR1 and CDR2 sequences are DFQATT and SNEGSKA (reference sequence). The CDR3 has 14 residues. After removal of 4 bases from V and 1 base from J, the junction contained 3 bases not matched to a gene. The CDR3 loop is CSANPSGNTGELFF. Written as DNA, the CDR3 is TGCAGTGCTAATCCTAGCGGGAACACCGGGGAGCTGTTTTTT.